This T cell receptor (beta chain) comes out of a study of T-cell reconstitution after alpha-beta-depleted transplantation in children. The study's findings and limits: After transplant, at about two months, alpha-beta T cells were reportedly derived from several hundred expanded graft clones. The authors attributed T-cell counts and diversity one year after transplant mostly to newly produced T cells. Some patients owed their high day-60 TCRbeta diversity to surviving recipient T cells and thymic progenitors.

The TCRbeta library incorporated unique molecular identifiers. A single record per CDR3 protein comes from TCRdb applying MiXCR to the PCR reads. The profile covers about 580,000 distinct CDR3 sequences, with roughly 23% appearing a single time and around an eighth taken by the ten largest. The table lists this clonotype with many counts. Its antigen is unknown. The CDR3 sequence is 15 residues long. The V and J ends lost 5 bases and 4 bases respectively, with 20 bases between them. Germline CDR1 reads SQVTM; CDR2 reads ANQGSEA. This receptor was taken from a boy younger than two who had a stem cell transplant for acute myeloid leukemia, so the T cells may come from the graft donor. This chain connects TRBV29-1 to TRBJ1-1, with no clear D. The specimen was PBMCs, mostly from graft donor cells, collected 360 days after TCRalphabeta/CD19-depleted stem cell transplant. CDR3 bases: TGCAGCGTTCTCGGGCTCCCCCTAACCGGCACTGAAGCTTTCTTT. This gives the protein CSVLGLPLTGTEAFF.